This T cell receptor beta chain was sequenced during a study of T cell responses to AZD1222 COVID-19 vaccine. With regard to this clone: Mismatch with germline at one junction end may stem from a read error.

Using immunoSEQ multiplex PCR, the repertoire was profiled, and TCRdb retains in-frame clones only, with some absent. Of about 100,000 clones in the sample, 75% to 90% were seen once. The sequencing used peripheral blood, collected on day 0 of AZD1222 vaccination. The source is an adult in good health.

The CDR3 DNA follows: TGTGCCAGCAGCTTGCGGCGGATAAGCGACTTC. Its protein is CASSLRRISDF. V usage is TRBV5-6 and J usage is TRBJ2-5; D call uncertain. The CDR3 totals 11 residues. CDR1 SGHDT and CDR2 YYEEEE come from the germline V gene. Full variable domain (rest looked up from reference TRBV5-6 and TRBJ2-5): DAGVTQSPTHLIKTRGQQVTLRCSPKSGHDTVSWYQQALGQGPQFIFQYYEEEERQRGNFPDRFSGHQFPNYSSELNVNALLLGDSALYLCASSLRRISDFGPGTRLLVL.